This T cell receptor (beta chain) was recorded in a study of T-cell reconstitution after alpha-beta-depleted transplantation in children. Study conclusions and caveats: A year post-transplant, T-cell counts and diversity derived mostly from newly produced T cells.

This clonotype was seen more than once but under ten times. What it binds is not known. Researchers prepared the TCRbeta library using unique molecular identifiers, the study reports. Each CDR3 protein is one row after TCRdb ran MiXCR on the PCR reads. The data show about 980,000 distinct CDR3 sequences, 25% to 35% seen once. The CDR3 totals 15 residues. Deletions cut 1 base from V and 9 bases from J, with 15 bases between. Germline CDR1 LGHNA, CDR2 YSLEER. The TCR sequence derives from a boy under three years old who had a stem cell transplant for SCID, so the T cells may come from the graft donor. This chain connects TRBV4-3 to TRBJ1-4; the D gene is possibly TRBD1 (6 bases). The specimen was PBMCs, mostly from graft donor cells, collected 360 days after TCRalphabeta/CD19-depleted stem cell transplant. The CDR3 nucleotides read TGCGCCAGCAGCCAAGCTGCGGGGGGCGGGAAAAAACTGTTTTTT. Translated, it gives CASSQAAGGGKKLFF.